This T cell receptor (beta chain) was recorded in a study of T-cell reconstitution after alpha-beta-depleted transplantation in children. Study-wide results and caveats: Expanded graft clones numbering several hundred reportedly gave rise to alpha-beta T cells about two months after transplant.

The CDR3 length is 14 residues. V shed 1 base and J shed 5 bases, with 11 bases lying between them. This clonotype was picked up many times. Antigen unknown. Using unique molecular identifiers, the investigators prepared the TCRbeta library. TCRdb reprocessed the PCR reads via MiXCR and lists one record per CDR3 protein. The table lists some 180,000 distinct CDR3 sequences, about 7% of them singletons, with just over 5.5% in the top ten. The origin of this receptor is a boy aged 2 to 10 with acute lymphoblastic leukemia, due to receive a stem cell transplant. The chain couples TRBV12-3 or TRBV12-4 to TRBJ2-5; possible D gene TRBD2, 5 bases. The specimen was PBMCs, collected before TCRalphabeta/CD19-depleted stem cell transplant. The CDR3 here is CASSLDRPGETQYF. In DNA, the CDR3 is TGTGCCAGCAGTTTAGATCGCCCGGGGGAGACCCAGTACTTC.